This TCR beta chain was captured in a study of blood T cells in healthy people across ages. Whole-study context: Per every two T cells, about one barcoded beta molecule was captured by template switching.

Findings and limits, study-wide: Across the age range, TCR beta diversity per million T cells fell in a roughly linear way. Higher diversity, along with more naive CD4+ cells, distinguished long-lived donors from aged donors.

All donors came from Russia, were Caucasian and healthy, and spanned ages 6 to 90. Trimming took off 4 bases at V and 12 bases at J, with 15 bases between the two ends. Looked up from germline, CDR1 is SEHNR and CDR2 is FQNEAQ (reference sequence). This CDR3 is 12 amino acids long. A sample-barcoded 5' primer and a J-beta primer mix were used in a second PCR of about 7 to 11 cycles. Via MiXCR, TCRdb re-called the 5' RACE reads, giving one row per CDR3 protein. The sample contains 1.5 million to 2 million distinct CDR3 sequences, roughly 49% of which appear only once. Details on this clonotype: What it recognizes is unknown.

The V call is TRBV7-9, the J call TRBJ2-5; D uncertain. The receptor was derived from a woman aged 40 to 49 in good health. Material: blood. The CDR3 nucleotides are TGTGCCAGCAGCTCGACGACGGCGGCTAAGTACTTC. Translation gives CASSSTTAAKYF.